The 9 T cell receptor beta chains below come from one sample, sequenced in a study of post-analysis software for immune sequencing data. These TCRs' antigens remain unknown. The TCR beta cDNA libraries carried unique molecular identifiers. TCRdb re-called the PCR reads through MiXCR, storing one row per CDR3 protein. The sample gives approximately 770,000 distinct CDR3 sequences, about 45% of which show up once; approximately 4.4% is in the top ten. Study-level points and caveats: Elevated frequency relative to controls characterized roughly 5 TRBV segments in patients, TRBV5-6, TRBV5-1 and TRBV20-1 among them.

Sequencing was done on a sample of blood. The receptors derive from a girl between 5 and 17 years old with multiple sclerosis.

J is TRBJ2-3 and V is TRBV5-1; tentatively, D is TRBD2 (5 bases). Germline CDR1 reads SGHRS; CDR2 reads YFSETQ. The CDR3 is 11 residues long. Trimming took 8 bases from V and 3 from J, leaving 7 bases between them. As DNA, the CDR3 is TGCGCCAGTACGGGGACAGATACGCAGTATTTT. It translates to CASTGTDTQYF.

This clonotype was recorded only once. The chain has TRBV19 and TRBJ2-3; 9 bases map to TRBD2. After removal of 8 bases from V and 2 bases from J, the junction contained 8 bases not matched to a gene. Per germline, CDR1 LNHDA and CDR2 SQIVND (reference sequence). The CDR3 covers 15 residues. The CDR3 region has the DNA TGTGCCAGTGATCCGGGACTAGCTTACACAGATACGCAGTATTTT. It encodes CASDPGLAYTDTQYF.

This sequence joins TRBV28 and TRBJ2-4; 7 bases fit TRBD2. Gene TRBJ2-7 matches the end of the DNA better, so the J call may be wrong. This CDR3 is built from 14 residues. CDR1 is MDHEN and CDR2 is SYDVKM in the germline V gene. The CDR3 loop reads CASSLKGGSYEQYF. In nucleotides, the CDR3 is TGTGCCAGCAGTTTAAAGGGAGGGTCCTACGAGCAGTACTTC.

The gene calls are TRBV15 and TRBJ1-2; tentative D call: TRBD1 (5 bases). V was trimmed by 8 bases and J by 4 bases, leaving 20 bases between them. CDR3 length: 15 residues. Germline CDR1 reads LNHNV; CDR2 reads YYDKDF (reference sequence). The CDR3 nucleotides are TGTGCCACCCATAGAGCAGGACAAGAAACCTATGGCTACACCTTC. Its translation: CATHRAGQETYGYTF.

The gene calls are TRBV12-3 or TRBV12-4 and TRBJ2-1; 10 positions match TRBD2. This CDR3 spans 15 amino acids. V lost 8 bases, J lost 10 bases, and 14 bases stayed unmatched. The CDR3 region is CASLGPSGRAGEQFF. The CDR3 coding sequence is TGTGCCAGCCTTGGCCCCAGCGGGAGGGCGGGCGAGCAGTTCTTC.

The chain couples TRBV4-1 to TRBJ2-5; D unresolved. The CDR3 is made up of 15 amino acids. Germline CDR1 reads MGHRA; CDR2 reads YSYEKL. Trimming pared 1 base from V and 2 bases from J, leaving 11 bases between. This CDR3 is CASSQGYGGQETQYF. The CDR3 DNA follows: TGCGCCAGCAGCCAAGGGTACGGCGGACAAGAGACCCAGTACTTC.

The V gene is TRBV29-1, the J gene TRBJ2-3; possibly TRBD1 for D (8 bases). The CDR3 is made up of 14 amino acids. Trimming took 6 bases from V and 6 from J, leaving 19 bases between them. Germline V gene lookup returns CDR1 SQVTM and CDR2 ANQGSEA. This chain's CDR3 is CSVQTGGGWDTQYF. In DNA, the CDR3 is TGCAGCGTCCAAACAGGGGGAGGGTGGGATACGCAGTATTTT.

The J gene is TRBJ2-7, the V gene TRBV10-3; tentatively, D is TRBD1 (6 bases). Germline CDR1 is ENHRY and CDR2 is SYGVKD. The V and J ends lost 8 bases and 2 bases respectively, with 13 bases between them. The CDR3 has 13 residues. The CDR3 sequence is CAIGQGTTYEQYF. The CDR3 DNA reads as TGTGCCATCGGTCAGGGGACCACCTACGAGCAGTACTTC.

The chain joins TRBV3-1 to TRBJ2-1; D not resolved. The CDR3 is made up of 13 amino acids. Trimming shortened V by 4 bases and J by 9 bases, and 13 bases separated the two germline ends. CDR1 LGHDT and CDR2 YNNKEL come from the germline V gene (reference sequence). The CDR3 DNA reads TGTGCCAGCAGCCCGGGTGAGAGTATTGAGCAGTTCTTC. It is translated as CASSPGESIEQFF.